The rows below give T cell receptor beta chains drawn from one sample of a study of CD8+CD57+ T cells in acquired aplastic anemia. MiXCR, run by TCRdb on the reads, gives a single entry per CDR3 protein. Of some 200,000 distinct CDR3 sequences in the sample, approximately 35% were seen once. The specimen sequenced was sorted CD4+, CD8+, or CD8+CD57+ T cells (not recorded which) from PBMCs. The receptor set was obtained from a human donor in good health, serving as a control. CDR3s include the opening cysteine and the closing phenylalanine or tryptophan. The D gene is left open where the match is weak. The size field is filled for only some rows; it gives once, few, many or a size class.

TRBJ1-2 TRBV3-1 many TRBD1 TGTGCCAGCAGCCAAGAGTCCAGGGGGAACTATGGCTACACCTTC CASSQESRGNYGYTF
TRBJ1-6 TRBV12-3/TRBV12-4 many . TGTGCCAGCAGTTTTAATCGGGTTTCACCCCTCCACTTT CASSFNRVSPLHF
TRBJ1-3 TRBV9 many . TGTGCCAGCAGCGTAGCGGGGAGCCCTGGAAACACCATATATTTT CASSVAGSPGNTIYF
TRBJ1-1 TRBV3-1 . . TGTGCCAGCGGCCAAGATATGGGGGCACAACAGGCTTTCTTT CASGQDMGAQQAFF
TRBJ2-3 TRBV7-3 many TRBD2 TGTGCCAGCAGCCCTCAGCGGGGGGCGAAAGATACGCAGTATTTT CASSPQRGAKDTQYF
TRBJ1-1 TRBV10-1 many . TGCGCCAGCATGAGGACCGGGAACACTGAAGCTTTCTTT CASMRTGNTEAFF
TRBJ1-1 TRBV19 many . TGTGCCAGTAGTACTATGGCGGGGGCGAACACTGAAGCTTTCTTT CASSTMAGANTEAFF
TRBJ2-3 TRBV6-5 . . TGTGCCAGCAGTTACAGGACAGTGGGCACAGATACGCAGTATTTT CASSYRTVGTDTQYF
TRBJ2-7 TRBV16 many . TGTGCCAGCAGCCAAGATTCAGGGCGGGGATCCTACGAGCAGTACTTC CASSQDSGRGSYEQYF
TRBJ1-5 TRBV10-3 . . TGTGCCATTAGTGTGTCTGGAGATAGCAATCAGCCCCAGCATTTT CAISVSGDSNQPQHF
TRBJ2-5 TRBV19 . . TGTGCCAGTAACGCCGGGACGGAGACCCAGTACTTC CASNAGTETQYF
TRBJ2-7 TRBV19 . . TGTGCCACTACAGATTCGGCCTACGAGCAGTACTTC CATTDSAYEQYF
TRBJ1-1 TRBV28 . . TGTGCCAGCAGCCCGGCAGGGATGAACACTGAAGCTTTCTTT CASSPAGMNTEAFF
TRBJ1-3 TRBV15 many . TGTGCCACCAGCAGAGATGAGGCGGGAAGGAGTACTGGAAACACCATATATTTT CATSRDEAGRSTGNTIYF
TRBJ2-6 TRBV2 few . TGTGCCAGCAGTAAGTCAGGGGCCAACGTCCTGACTTTC CASSKSGANVLTF
TRBJ1-3 TRBV10-3 . . TGTGCCATCAGTGTGGGGCTGAACTCTGGAAACACCATATATTTT CAISVGLNSGNTIYF
TRBJ1-4 TRBV20-1 . TRBD1 TGCAGTGCTGGACAGGCAATTGCAGAAGGACTGTTTTTT CSAGQAIAEGLFF
TRBJ1-1 TRBV5-1 few TRBD1 TGCGCCAGCAGCCCAGGGACAGGGGGCTTATTGGTAGCTTTCTTT CASSPGTGGLLVAFF
TRBJ2-3 TRBV18 few . TGTGCCAGCTCACCCTACGACACAGATACGCAGTATTTT CASSPYDTDTQYF
TRBJ1-4 TRBV20-1 many TRBD1 TGCAGTGCTAAGACAGGGGGCTATGAAAAACTGTTTTTT CSAKTGGYEKLFF
TRBJ1-2 TRBV2 once TRBD1 TGTGCCAGCAGCGCGTGGACAGGGCTTGGCTACACCTTC CASSAWTGLGYTF
TRBJ1-3 TRBV18 few . TGTGCCAGCTCACCTATCGTCCAGGGGTCTGGAAACACCATATATTTT CASSPIVQGSGNTIYF
TRBJ2-1 TRBV4-1 . TRBD2 TGCGCCAGCAGCCTCGAGACTAGCGGCCATTACAATGAGCAGTTCTTC CASSLETSGHYNEQFF
TRBJ1-6 TRBV2 . TRBD1 TGTGCCAGCAGGGAGGGGACAGGGGATTCACCCCTCCACTTT CASREGTGDSPLHF
TRBJ1-1 TRBV2 many TRBD1 TGTGCCAGCCGACAGGGTGAGCTTTCTGAAGCTTTCTTT CASRQGELSEAFF
TRBJ2-1 TRBV12-3/TRBV12-4 few . TGTGCCAGCAGTTCAACGACAGGCTACTACAATGAGCAGTTCTTC CASSSTTGYYNEQFF
TRBJ2-7 TRBV7-8 . . TGTGCCAGCAGCTTAGCAGGAGGGACTCTCAATTACGAGCAGTACTTC CASSLAGGTLNYEQYF
TRBJ1-1 TRBV6-1 . TRBD1 TGTGCCAGCAGGGGATGGACAGGGAACACTGAAGCTTTCTTT CASRGWTGNTEAFF
TRBJ1-4 TRBV13 . . TGTGCCAGCAGCTTAGCGGTGGCAGGGATACGGGAAAAACTGTTTTTT CASSLAVAGIREKLFF
TRBJ2-5 TRBV7-2 few . TGTGCCAGCAGCCATGAGGGGGAGACCCAGTACTTC CASSHEGETQYF
TRBJ1-2 TRBV6-1 many . TGTGCCAGCTACAGGTCGAATGGCTACACCTTC CASYRSNGYTF
TRBJ1-3 TRBV5-6 . TRBD1 TGTGCCAGCAGCTGGAAAACAGGGGGCGATGCGACTGGAAACACCATATATTTT CASSWKTGGDATGNTIYF
TRBJ1-4 TRBV11-2 . . TGTGCCAGCAGCTCAGAACCCGCAACTAATGAAAAACTGTTTTTT CASSSEPATNEKLFF
TRBJ2-7 TRBV4-3 few . TGCGCCAGCAGCCGCCTTCGGAACCCCCTCTCCTACGAGCAGTACTTC CASSRLRNPLSYEQYF
TRBJ1-1 TRBV7-2 . . TGTGCCAGCAGCCAAGATTTCGGGTCGAGGTCCACTGAAGCTTTCTTT CASSQDFGSRSTEAFF
TRBJ2-7 TRBV24-1 many . TGTGCCACCAGTGATTCAGGGACACTCTACGAGCAGTACTTC CATSDSGTLYEQYF
TRBJ1-1 TRBV20-1 many . TGCAGTGCACCTAGGATTACCTTAGGCGGTGAAGCTTTCTTT CSAPRITLGGEAFF
TRBJ1-2 TRBV4-2 . . TGTGCCAGCAGCCAAGAGGGGGGCTGCTATGGCTACACCTTC CASSQEGGCYGYTF
TRBJ1-6 TRBV3-1 many . TGTGCCAGCAGCCCAGGACGTTCACCCCTCCACTTT CASSPGRSPLHF
TRBJ2-2 TRBV2 many . TGTGCCAGCAGTGCGGGGTTGGGCACCGGGGAGCTGTTTTTT CASSAGLGTGELFF
TRBJ2-5 TRBV2 few TRBD1 TGTGCCAGCAGCTTAGGGGGCCCGCGGGAGACCCAGTACTTC CASSLGGPRETQYF
TRBJ2-5 TRBV20-1 . . TGCAGTGCTAGAGGTGTGGGTCTCCAGGCCCAGTGCTTC CSARGVGLQAQCF
TRBJ2-7 TRBV5-1 many TRBD1 TGCGCCAGCAGCTTGGGACAGGGTTCGGGCGAGCAGTACTTC CASSLGQGSGEQYF
TRBJ1-3 TRBV20-1 . . TGCAGTGCTAGAGATAGTTGGGAGCGCAGGGGAGGAAACACCATATATTTT CSARDSWERRGGNTIYF
TRBJ2-7 TRBV12-3/TRBV12-4 many . TGTGCCAGCAGCCCCCTCGGTCCCGACGAGCAGTACTTC CASSPLGPDEQYF
TRBJ2-7 TRBV19 many TRBD2 TGTGCCAGTAGTATTACTAGCGGTATCTACGAGCAGTACTTC CASSITSGIYEQYF
TRBJ1-2 TRBV5-1 few . TGCGCCAGCAGCCCCGGGGGAGGCCGTTCTAACTATGGCTACACCTTC CASSPGGGRSNYGYTF
TRBJ1-2 TRBV20-1 many . TGCAGTGTGTCATCAAATCACGGCTATGGCTACACCTTC CSVSSNHGYGYTF
TRBJ2-1 TRBV29-1 . TRBD2 TGCAGCGGCGGACTAGCGGGAGGAGAGCAGTTCTTC CSGGLAGGEQFF
TRBJ2-5 TRBV11-1 . . TGTGCCAGCAGCTTAGGCGGGACCTCCCCAGAGACCCAGTACTTC CASSLGGTSPETQYF
TRBJ1-1 TRBV12-3/TRBV12-4 many TRBD1 TGTGCCAGCCAAGAACAGGGGTCGGCCACTGAAGCTTTCTTT CASQEQGSATEAFF
TRBJ1-2 TRBV2 . . TGTGCCAGCAGCCCGGGGAGCAGCTATGGCTACACCTTC CASSPGSSYGYTF
TRBJ1-1 TRBV2 . TRBD1 TGTGCCAGCAGTACAGGGGCCACATTTGAAGCTTTCTTT CASSTGATFEAFF